This is a list of T cell receptor beta chains from one sample in a study of memory CD4+ T cells and cytomegalovirus serostatus. Using immunoSEQ multiplex PCR, the repertoire was profiled, and TCRdb retains in-frame clones only, with some absent. Of roughly 42,000 clones in the sample, 65% to 85% were seen once. Sequenced material: memory CD4+ T cells from blood. The origin of the receptors is an adult in good health and CMV-seronegative. Each CDR3 is given with its conserved first and last residue. D genes are given only for firm matches. The size entry is marked missing in some rows and otherwise reads once, few, many or a size class.

>TRBV4-1|TRBJ2-7|NA|18|NA
TGCGCCAGCAGCCAAGATCTTGCTGCGGCAGGGGTTGGGGGGGAGCAGTACTTC
CASSQDLAAAGVGGEQYF
>TRBV6-5|TRBJ2-1|TRBD1|15|once
TGTGCCAGCGGAAACGGACAGGTTAAATACAATGAGCAGTTCTTC
CASGNGQVKYNEQFF
>TRBV7-2|TRBJ2-1|NA|14|NA
TGTGCCAGCACCCGGCGGCGAGATAGGGGGGAGCAGTTCTTC
CASTRRRDRGEQFF
>TRBV13|TRBJ1-2|TRBD1|18|NA
TGTGCCAGCAGCTTAGAAAGGACAGGGAGGGGATTTAACTATGGCTACACCTTC
CASSLERTGRGFNYGYTF
>TRBV5-1|TRBJ1-1|NA|15|NA
TGCGCCAGCGTTAGGGATGGCAGCTCGAACACTGAAGCTTTCTTT
CASVRDGSSNTEAFF
>TRBV2|TRBJ1-3|NA|12|NA
TGTGCCAGCAGTGCATTGAGAAACACCATATATTTT
CASSALRNTIYF
>TRBV30|TRBJ1-6|NA|13|NA
TGTGCCTGGAAGGAACAGAGGAATTCACCCCTCCACTTT
CAWKEQRNSPLHF
>TRBV5-1|TRBJ1-2|NA|14|NA
TGCGCCAGCAGCCTCCAGTTCTTTAACTATGGCTACACCTTC
CASSLQFFNYGYTF
>TRBV7-9|TRBJ1-1|NA|14|NA
TGTGCCAGCAGCTTAGGGGGCCCCAACACTGAAGCTTTCTTT
CASSLGGPNTEAFF
>TRBV29-1|TRBJ2-1|TRBD1|15|NA
TGCAGCGTTCCAACCGACAGGGTACTTTACAATGAGCAGTTCTTC
CSVPTDRVLYNEQFF
>TRBV7-3|TRBJ2-3|NA|17|NA
TGTGCCAGCAGCCTCCTTTCGTCTACGCCTGGCACAGATACGCAGTATTTT
CASSLLSSTPGTDTQYF
>TRBV9|TRBJ1-4|TRBD1|17|few
TGTGCCAGCAGCGCTGGGACAGCCCGTAGAACTAATGAAAAACTGTTTTTT
CASSAGTARRTNEKLFF
>TRBV7-8|TRBJ1-4|TRBD1|17|NA
TGTGCCAGCAGCTTATTAGGGCCCGGGACAGGGGATGAAAAACTGTTTTTT
CASSLLGPGTGDEKLFF
>TRBV6-6|TRBJ2-7|NA|13|NA
TGTGCCAGCAGCCGGGGGGCAGGGTACGAGCAGTACTTC
CASSRGAGYEQYF
>TRBV28|TRBJ1-4|TRBD1|17|NA
TGTGCCAGCAGCCAAAACGACAGGGGGCGATGGTATGAAAAACTGTTTTTT
CASSQNDRGRWYEKLFF
>TRBV7-2|TRBJ2-7|NA|14|NA
TGTGCCAGCACCCCTCGCGGGGTTCCCTACGAGCAGTACTTC
CASTPRGVPYEQYF
>TRBV2|TRBJ2-5|NA|15|NA
TGTGCCAGCAGCGCCTCCGGGACCGAACGGAGCCCCCAGTACTTC
CASSASGTERSPQYF
>TRBV6-5|TRBJ1-6|NA|12|NA
TGTGCCAGCTGGGGTGTGGATTCACCCCTCCACTTT
CASWGVDSPLHF
>TRBV18|TRBJ1-5|TRBD1|15|NA
TGTGCCAGCTCCCTCGACAGGGGGTTCGTAGGGCCCCAGCATTTT
CASSLDRGFVGPQHF
>TRBV11-1|TRBJ1-3|NA|14|NA
TGTGCCAGCAGCTTGACTGTCTCTGGAAACACCATATATTTT
CASSLTVSGNTIYF
>TRBV10-3|TRBJ1-4|NA|12|NA
TGTGCCATCAGCAGGGCGGGTGAAAAACTGTTTTTT
CAISRAGEKLFF
>TRBV2|TRBJ2-5|NA|14|NA
TGTGCCAGCAGGACCGGGACTTTCCAAGAGACCCAGTACTTC
CASRTGTFQETQYF
>TRBV18|TRBJ1-1|NA|12|NA
TGTGCCAGCTCACCAGGGGGCGATGAAGCTTTCTTT
CASSPGGDEAFF
>TRBV18|TRBJ2-1|NA|15|NA
TGTGCCAGCTCACCACTGCCCCTAGACTACAATGAGCAGTTCTTC
CASSPLPLDYNEQFF
>TRBV28|TRBJ1-3|NA|16|NA
TGTGCCAGCAGTTCAACCCTGGTCAGGGTCGGCAACACCATATATTTT
CASSSTLVRVGNTIYF
>TRBV2|TRBJ1-2|NA|13|NA
TGTGCCAGCAGTGCTACAGGAAGCTATGGCTACACCTTC
CASSATGSYGYTF
>TRBV5-4|TRBJ1-2|NA|15|once
TGTGCCAGCAGCTTCAACTACCCGAGGCTCTATGGCTACACCTTC
CASSFNYPRLYGYTF
>TRBV25-1|TRBJ2-7|NA|14|NA
TGTGCCAGCAGTGAATATCAGAACAGCTACGAGCAGTACTTC
CASSEYQNSYEQYF
>TRBV11-2|TRBJ2-5|TRBD1|14|NA
TGTGCCAGCAGCCCAGGGACAGGTCAATCGACCCAGTACTTC
CASSPGTGQSTQYF
>TRBV19|TRBJ2-1|TRBD2|17|NA
TGTGCCAGTAGTATGACCGGGACTAGTACCCCCTACAATGAGCAGTTCTTC
CASSMTGTSTPYNEQFF
>TRBV14|TRBJ1-3|TRBD1|16|once
TGTGCCAGCAGCCAACGGGACAGAAGTTCTGGAAACACCATATATTTT
CASSQRDRSSGNTIYF
>TRBV4-1|TRBJ1-5|NA|16|once
TGCGCCAGCAGCCGACTAGCGATGGGAAACAATCAGCCCCAGCATTTT
CASSRLAMGNNQPQHF
>TRBV19|TRBJ1-2|NA|13|NA
TGTGCCAGTAGTAAATCAGACTACTATGGCTACACCTTC
CASSKSDYYGYTF
>TRBV6-4|TRBJ1-2|NA|13|NA
TGTGCCAGCAGTGTCCGGGCCTTCTATGGCTACACCTTC
CASSVRAFYGYTF
>TRBV25-1|TRBJ1-5|NA|14|NA
TGTGCCAGCAGTGACCCGGGGGACTTTCAGCCCCAGCATTTT
CASSDPGDFQPQHF
>TRBV2|TRBJ1-2|NA|13|NA
TGTGCCAGCTCACCAGCTCCCGCCTATGGCTACACCTTC
CASSPAPAYGYTF
>TRBV6-5|TRBJ1-6|NA|16|once
TGTGCCAGCAGTTACTTGCAGGCCGTTTATAATTCACCCCTCCACTTT
CASSYLQAVYNSPLHF
>TRBV19|TRBJ1-4|TRBD1|15|NA
TGTGCCAGTAGGGACCCTGGCAGGGGGCCAGGAAAACTGTTTTTT
CASRDPGRGPGKLFF
>TRBV11-3|TRBJ2-7|NA|13|NA
TGTGCCAGCAGCTTATTGGCAGGGTCCGAGCAGTACTTC
CASSLLAGSEQYF
>TRBV2|TRBJ1-4|NA|14|NA
TGTGCCAGCTCGGGGGGACTGGCGAATGAAAAACTGTTTTTT
CASSGGLANEKLFF
>TRBV19|TRBJ2-7|NA|15|NA
TGTGCCAGTAGTCAGCAGGCCGGAAGCTCCTACGAGCAGTACTTC
CASSQQAGSSYEQYF
>TRBV11-2|TRBJ2-2|NA|16|NA
TGTGCCAGCGCTTCCCTTAAAGCAGGAAAAACCGGGGAGCTGTTTTTT
CASASLKAGKTGELFF
>TRBV7-3|TRBJ1-2|TRBD1|13|few
TGTGCCAGCAGCTTAACACAGGGGGTAGGCTACACCTTC
CASSLTQGVGYTF
>TRBV29-1|TRBJ2-7|NA|13|few
TGCAGCGTGCGTAGGCCAGCCTCATCCGAGCAGTACTTC
CSVRRPASSEQYF
>TRBV20-1|TRBJ1-2|NA|11|NA
TGCAGTGCTAGTGGTCAGGGCGGCTACACCTTC
CSASGQGGYTF
>TRBV10-3|TRBJ2-2|NA|14|NA
TGTGCCATCAAGGGGCAGGGCAGCACCGGGGAGCTGTTTTTT
CAIKGQGSTGELFF
>TRBV19|TRBJ1-1|NA|18|NA
TGTGCCAGTAGTATTCTCCCCCCCCAGGGCCTTATGAACACTGAAGCTTTCTTT
CASSILPPQGLMNTEAFF